This T cell receptor (beta chain) was retrieved from a study of chemoradiotherapy in HPV16-positive cancers. Regarding the study as a whole: During treatment, candidate HPV-specific clones and E7-related motifs expanded in tumor. In HPV16-positive patients, HPV-responsive T-cell expansion tracked better recurrence-free survival. Only a couple of HPV16-positive patients supplied the functional HPV-specificity definition.

Data came from immunoSEQ multiplex PCR; TCRdb stores just in-frame clones and leaves some out. The table includes 6,000 to 7,500 clones, about 64% detected once. Comments on this clone: Its antigen is not identified.

The receptor was isolated from a human donor with HPV-associated anogenital cancer. The source material was tumor tissue, sampled from a patient who underwent chemoradiotherapy.

CDR3 sequence: CASSLVQDRDTDTQYF. In DNA form, the CDR3 reads TGTGCCAGCAGCTTGGTGCAGGACAGGGACACAGATACGCAGTATTTT. The chain links TRBV5-4 to TRBJ2-3, with 8 bases lining up with TRBD1. CDR3 length equals 16 residues. CDR1 SGHNT and CDR2 YYREEE come from the germline V gene (reference sequence). J was trimmed by 2 bases and V by 0 bases; bases with no gene match: 5.